The 12 T cell receptor beta chains in this list originate from one sample, sequenced in a study of blood T cells in healthy people across ages. Using a J-beta primer mix together with a sample-barcoded 5' primer, a second PCR was run for about 6 to 11 cycles. One entry per CDR3 protein results from TCRdb running MiXCR on the 5' RACE reads. The sample shows hundreds of thousands of distinct CDR3 sequences, approximately 21% of them seen only once. Sequencing used blood. The source is a man in his 70s in good health.

This clonotype has only one observation. The chain recombines TRBV9 with TRBJ2-4; TRBD1 matches at 7 bases. Germline assignment: CDR1 SGDLS and CDR2 YYNGEE. V shed 3 bases, J shed 0 bases, and the junction held 12 bases outside the gene matches. The CDR3 sequence is 18 residues long. DNA for the CDR3: TGTGCCAGCAGCGCAGGAGTCAGCACAGGGGTAGCCAAAAACATTCAGTACTTC. Its protein product is CASSAGVSTGVAKNIQYF.

V is TRBV29-1 and J is TRBJ2-3; 10 bases agree with TRBD1. V shed 7 bases and J 2 bases; nucleotides not matched to a gene: 6. This CDR3 has 14 residues. Germline V gene data show CDR1 as SQVTM and CDR2 as ANQGSEA. The CDR3 reads CSARDRGPTDTQYF. For the CDR3, the DNA is TGCAGCGCCAGGGACAGGGGACCCACAGATACGCAGTATTTT.

The chain recombines TRBV6-1 with TRBJ2-1; no reliable D call. Between the trimmed V and J ends, which lost 2 bases and 7 bases, there was a span of 15 bases. In germline, CDR1 is MNHNS, CDR2 SASEGT. The CDR3 contains 15 residues. In DNA form, the CDR3 reads TGTGCCAGCAGTGAACTGGCGATAATGGGGAATGAGCAGTTCTTC. Amino acids: CASSELAIMGNEQFF.

The CDR3 here is CASSLSPGLAGAYEQYF. The CDR3 nucleotides are TGTGCCAGCAGCCTTAGTCCGGGACTAGCGGGAGCGTACGAGCAGTACTTC. The chain uses TRBV13 and TRBJ2-5; 14 bases are shared with TRBD2. Matching the DNA end better, TRBJ2-7 makes the J call doubtful. Germline values: CDR1 PRHDT, CDR2 FYEKMQ (reference sequence). There are 17 residues in the CDR3.

The rearrangement links TRBV20-1 to TRBJ1-5, with 7 bases aligning to TRBD1. CDR1 is DFQATT and CDR2 is SNEGSKA in the germline V gene (reference sequence). CDR3 size: 15 residues. V gave up 3 bases and J gave up 5 bases; unmatched junction bases: 10. The CDR3 nucleotides read TGCAGTGCTAGGGCCCGTATAGGGGGCTATCAGCCCCAGCATTTT. Amino acid sequence: CSARARIGGYQPQHF.

V and J are TRBV25-1 and TRBJ1-2; TRBD1 is a possible D gene (6 bases). The CDR3 is 14 amino acids. CDR1 is MGHDK and CDR2 is SYGVNS in the germline V gene. V lost 4 bases and J 4 bases, leaving 13 bases between the germline ends. The CDR3 bases are TGTGCCAGCAGTGTCACAGGGTCGGCCTATGGCTACACCTTC. The encoded protein is CASSVTGSAYGYTF.

This clonotype was seen a few times. The J gene is TRBJ2-1, the V gene TRBV20-1; 9 bases map to TRBD2. After removal of 5 bases from V and 4 bases from J, the junction contained 6 bases not matched to a gene. CDR1 is DFQATT, CDR2 SNEGSKA, per germline (reference sequence). The CDR3 runs 14 residues. The CDR3 protein is CSAPSGLAYNEQFF. CDR3 nucleotides: TGCAGTGCTCCTTCGGGACTAGCATACAATGAGCAGTTCTTC.

V usage is TRBV20-1 and J usage is TRBJ1-1; no reliable D call. Germline V lookup: CDR1 DFQATT, CDR2 SNEGSKA (reference sequence). This CDR3 is built from 12 residues. Trimming left V 0 bases short and J 4 bases short, with 6 bases between. In nucleotides, the CDR3 is TGCAGTGCTAGAGATGCCGGCACTGAAGCTTTCTTT. Translating it yields CSARDAGTEAFF.

There are a few counts of this clonotype. V usage is TRBV18 and J usage is TRBJ1-2; 9 bases line up with TRBD1. The CDR3 loop spans 15 amino acids. J gave up 4 bases and V 3 bases, and 6 bases lay outside the gene matches. Germline-derived CDR1 and CDR2 are KGHSH and LQKENI. CDR3 nucleotide sequence: TGTGCCAGCTCACCGCTAACAGGGGGCCGCTATGGCTACACCTTC. Translated, it gives CASSPLTGGRYGYTF.

Remarks on this clonotype: An end of the junction differs from the germline gene, which may be a read error. The chain uses TRBV20-1 and TRBJ2-2, with 7 bases fitting TRBD2. CDR3 length equals 15 residues. Germline lookup yields CDR1 DFQATT and CDR2 SNEGSKA (reference sequence). The CDR3 bases are TGCAGTGCCAGAGTAGTGACTAGCCTCCCCGGGGAGCTGTTTTTT. Translation: CSARVVTSLPGELFF.

The V and J genes are TRBV11-2 and TRBJ2-1, with 7 nucleotides matching TRBD2. The CDR3 length is 15 residues. The trim removed 5 bases at V and 9 bases at J, leaving 13 bases unmatched. Germline-derived CDR1 and CDR2 are SGHAT and FQNNGV. The CDR3, as DNA: TGTGCCAGCAGCCCAACTAGCGTGAGGGCCGGTGAGCAGTTCTTC. This sequence encodes CASSPTSVRAGEQFF.

This clonotype turned up a few times. The CDR3 is CSAGTGGLDTQYF. CDR3 nucleotides: TGCAGCGCCGGGACAGGGGGGTTAGATACGCAGTATTTT. The chain carries TRBV29-1 and TRBJ2-3; 11 positions agree with TRBD1. Per germline, CDR1 SQVTM and CDR2 ANQGSEA. The length of the CDR3 is 13 residues. V dropped 7 bases and J dropped 5; count of bases not matched to a gene: 5.